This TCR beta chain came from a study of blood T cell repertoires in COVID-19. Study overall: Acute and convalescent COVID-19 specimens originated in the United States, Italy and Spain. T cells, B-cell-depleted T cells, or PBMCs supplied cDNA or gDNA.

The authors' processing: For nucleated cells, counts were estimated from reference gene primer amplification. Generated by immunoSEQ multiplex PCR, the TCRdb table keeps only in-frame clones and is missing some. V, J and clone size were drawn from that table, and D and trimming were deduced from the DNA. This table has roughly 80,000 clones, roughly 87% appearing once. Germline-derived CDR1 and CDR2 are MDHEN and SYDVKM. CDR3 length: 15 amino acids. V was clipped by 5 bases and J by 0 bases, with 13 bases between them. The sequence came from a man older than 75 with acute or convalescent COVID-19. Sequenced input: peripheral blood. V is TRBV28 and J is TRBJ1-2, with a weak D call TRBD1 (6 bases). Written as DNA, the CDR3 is TGTGCCAGCAGTGGACCCGGACAGTCTAACTATGGCTACACCTTC. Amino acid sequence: CASSGPGQSNYGYTF.